The T cell receptor beta chain described here comes from a study of blood T cell repertoires in COVID-19. Study background: COVID-19 samples collected from the United States, Italy and Spain covered acute and convalescent phases. T cells, B-cell-depleted T cells, or PBMCs supplied cDNA or gDNA.

Authors' analysis steps: Estimates of nucleated cell counts were drawn from the amplification of reference gene primers. Some clones are missing from TCRdb's copy, which holds only in-frame ones; the method was immunoSEQ multiplex PCR. The V and J calls and clone size come from that table; D and trimming were worked out from the DNA. Here the sample spans more than 300,000 clones, just over 85% being singletons. Donors in Cohort 3 counted as recovered after two negative PCRs, clearance, or symptom resolution. The CDR3 loop spans 15 amino acids. J gave up 2 bases and V 2 bases, and 5 bases lay outside the gene matches. The germline CDR1 and CDR2 sequences are SGHNT and YYREEE (reference sequence).

This receptor was obtained from a man aged 25-45 years who had recovered from COVID-19. This chain joins TRBV5-4 and TRBJ2-5; TRBD2 matches at 8 bases. The sample consisted of PBMCs or T cells enriched from blood (not recorded which). CDR3 in amino acids: CASSFPGGEQETQYF. The CDR3 DNA follows: TGTGCCAGCAGCTTTCCCGGGGGGGAGCAAGAGACCCAGTACTTC.